These 18 T cell receptor beta chains came from one sample sequenced in a study of blood T cell repertoires in COVID-19. Libraries were prepared by immunoSEQ multiplex PCR; TCRdb keeps only in-frame clonotypes and omits some of them. The profile shows under 300,000 clones, approximately 90% of them singletons. The sequenced material came from PBMCs or T cells enriched from blood (not recorded which). These receptors were obtained from a human donor in a cohort exposed to, infected with or recovered from COVID-19 (not recorded which). The donor label of this sample is uncertain.

The chain has TRBV5-8 and TRBJ1-2; 10 bases are shared with TRBD1. V trimming: 2 bases; J trimming: 3 bases; junction bases outside the gene matches: 7. The CDR3 is 16 residues long. Germline assignment: CDR1 SGHTS and CDR2 YDEGEE. Here the CDR3 DNA reads TGTGCCAGCAGCTTTCGACAGGGGGCAAACCACTATGGCTACACCTTC. Translated: CASSFRQGANHYGYTF.

On this clone: Germline and junction disagree at one end, which may indicate a read error. This chain connects TRBV12-3 or TRBV12-4 to TRBJ2-1, with 12 bases fitting TRBD2. The CDR3 is 13 amino acids. The CDR3 loop is CASSLKTSGGVIF. The CDR3 DNA follows: TGTGCCAGCAGCCTCAAGACTAGCGGGGGCGTAATCTTC.

This clone was observed a few times. Other nucleotide sequences in the sample specify the same CDR3. The J gene is TRBJ2-4, the V gene TRBV29-1; 8 bases fit TRBD1. V lost 6 bases and J lost 7; bases outside the gene matches: 5. Germline values: CDR1 SQVTM, CDR2 ANQGSEA. CDR3 length: 12 residues. The CDR3 loop is CSVGTGQNIQYF. CDR3 sequence (DNA): TGCAGCGTGGGGACAGGCCAGAACATTCAGTACTTC.

The chain has TRBV10-2 and TRBJ1-2; the D is unclear. The CDR3 consists of 11 residues. V shed 10 bases and J shed 8 bases, with 14 bases lying between them. CDR1 WSHSY and CDR2 SAAADI come from the germline V gene. CDR3 coding DNA: TGCGCCAATTGCCTGGCTAGAGGCTACACCTTC. Translation gives CANCLARGYTF.

The chain's CDR3 is CASVTGGAHNEQFF. The CDR3 bases are TGTGCCAGCGTAACAGGGGGCGCGCACAATGAGCAGTTCTTC. This sequence joins TRBV5-8 and TRBJ2-1; 9 bases map to TRBD1. Germline V gene sequence: CDR1 SGHTS, CDR2 YDEGEE. The CDR3 spans 14 residues. Unmatched junction bases numbered 7, after V lost 7 bases and J lost 5 bases.

This chain connects TRBV25-1 to TRBJ2-5, with TRBD1 matching 7 bases. The junction had 9 bases not matched to a gene; V was cut back by 3 bases and J by 2 bases. This CDR3 has 16 residues. CDR1 MGHDK and CDR2 SYGVNS come from the germline V gene. The CDR3 is CASSEKMTGKQETQYF. As DNA, the CDR3 is TGTGCCAGCAGTGAGAAAATGACAGGGAAGCAAGAGACCCAGTACTTC. Supplemented by reference TRBV25-1 and TRBJ2-5, the full variable domain reads EADIYQTPRYLVIGTGKKITLECSQTMGHDKMYWYQQDPGMELHLIHYSYGVNSTEKGDLSSESTVSRIRTEHFPLTLESARPSHTSQYLCASSEKMTGKQETQYFGPGTRLLVL.

In DNA form, the CDR3 reads TGTGCCAGCAGCGTAGACCGGAGGCTTGAAGAGACCCAGTACTTC. It translates to CASSVDRRLEETQYF. The chain couples TRBV9 to TRBJ2-5; weak D call: TRBD2 (5 bases). Deletions cut 0 bases from V and 3 bases from J, with 12 bases between. This CDR3 is 15 amino acids long. The germline CDR1 and CDR2 sequences are SGDLS and YYNGEE.

The chain uses TRBV19 and TRBJ2-4; D unresolved. Germline V lookup: CDR1 LNHDA, CDR2 SQIVND (reference sequence). CDR3 length equals 11 residues. V was pared by 7 bases and J by 8 bases, with 9 bases between. The CDR3 nucleotides read TGTGCCAGTATTCTCTCGGACATTCAGTACTTC. It yields the protein CASILSDIQYF.

V usage is TRBV7-6 and J usage is TRBJ2-3; 12 nucleotides agree with TRBD1. Germline V gene data show CDR1 as SGHVS and CDR2 as FNYEAQ. V gave up 6 bases and J gave up 5 bases; unmatched junction bases: 6. The CDR3 consists of 15 residues. Written as DNA, the CDR3 is TGTGCCAGCAGTCAGGGGACAGGGGGCCTAGATACGCAGTATTTT. Translation gives CASSQGTGGLDTQYF. Based on the CDR3 plus reference TRBV7-6 and TRBJ2-3, the full variable domain is GAGVSQSPRYKVTKRGQDVALRCDPISGHVSLYWYRQALGQGPEFLTYFNYEAQQDKSGLPNDRFSAERPEGSISTLTIQRTEQRDSAMYRCASSQGTGGLDTQYFGPGTRLTVL.

The V gene is TRBV11-2, the J gene TRBJ2-3; 13 nucleotides agree with TRBD2. Trimming removed 5 bases from V and 0 bases from J; junction bases left unmatched: 11. Per the germline V gene, CDR1 is SGHAT and CDR2 is FQNNGV. The CDR3 contains 19 residues. Here the CDR3 reads CASSGGLAGSSHSTDTQYF. DNA of the CDR3: TGTGCCAGCAGCGGGGGACTAGCGGGGAGTTCTCATAGCACAGATACGCAGTATTTT.

This clone was recorded only once. V is TRBV19 and J is TRBJ1-5, with 9 bases fitting TRBD1. CDR3 length: 16 residues. The V segment lost 5 bases and the J segment 6 bases; nucleotides outside the gene matches: 11. Germline V CDR1 and CDR2: LNHDA, SQIVND (reference sequence). This CDR3 reads CASSFSGQGYAQPQHF. For the CDR3, the DNA is TGTGCCAGTAGTTTTTCGGGACAGGGATATGCTCAGCCCCAGCATTTT.

The chain joins TRBV28 to TRBJ1-5; 9 bases align to TRBD1. The V gene end was trimmed by 6 bases and the J gene end by 10 bases; junction bases not matched to a gene: 10. Germline V gene sequence: CDR1 MDHEN, CDR2 SYDVKM. The CDR3 consists of 14 residues. CDR3 DNA sequence: TGTGCCAGCAGCCCTGGGACAGGGAATCGTCCCCAGCATTTT. As protein: CASSPGTGNRPQHF.

This rearrangement joins TRBV6-5 to TRBJ1-1, with 8 nucleotides matching TRBD1. V dropped 6 bases and J dropped 9; count of bases not matched to a gene: 9. This CDR3 is built from 13 residues. The germline CDR1 and CDR2 sequences are MNHEY and SVGAGI. The CDR3 is CASSFRQGRKAFF. The CDR3 DNA reads as TGTGCCAGCAGCTTTAGACAGGGGAGGAAAGCTTTCTTT.

The genes are TRBV7-9 and TRBJ2-3, with D perhaps TRBD2 (5 bases). V lost 1 base to trimming and J lost 2 bases, with 10 bases between them. Germline assignment: CDR1 SEHNR and CDR2 FQNEAQ (reference sequence). The CDR3 has 15 amino acids. CDR3 sequence (DNA): TGTGCCAGCAGCTTAGGCGGGCTCTCCACAGATACGCAGTATTTT. Amino acid sequence: CASSLGGLSTDTQYF.

The rearrangement links TRBV5-1 to TRBJ2-2; 12 bases agree with TRBD1. This CDR3 region has 16 residues. The J segment lost 10 bases and the V segment lost 4 bases, leaving 11 bases of the junction unmatched. CDR1 and CDR2 (germline): SGHRS, YFSETQ. The CDR3 region is CASSKPGQGANEELFF. CDR3 bases: TGCGCCAGCAGCAAGCCGGGACAGGGGGCTAACGAGGAGCTGTTTTTT.

V is TRBV7-2 and J is TRBJ1-5; 8 positions match TRBD1. The CDR3 is 13 amino acids. Germline lookup yields CDR1 SGHTA and CDR2 FQGNSA. With 5 bases clipped from V and 7 bases from J, the junction kept 4 bases outside the gene matches. CDR3 sequence (DNA): TGTGCCAGCAGCGCGACAGGGGAACAGCCCCAGCATTTT. Translated, it gives CASSATGEQPQHF.

The chain has TRBV7-2 and TRBJ1-6; maybe TRBD1 (6 bases). This CDR3 has 14 residues. V was pared by 2 bases and J by 7 bases, with 9 bases between. CDR1 and CDR2 from the germline V gene are SGHTA and FQGNSA. The CDR3: CASSLIRGNSPLHF. For the CDR3, the DNA is TGTGCCAGCAGCTTAATCAGGGGCAATTCACCCCTCCACTTT. The full variable domain, in which reference TRBV7-2 and TRBJ1-6 provide the parts outside the CDR3, is GAGVSQSPSNKVTEKGKDVELRCDPISGHTALYWYRQSLGQGLEFLIYFQGNSAPDKSGLPSDRFSAERTGGSVSTLTIQRTQQEDSAVYLCASSLIRGNSPLHFGNGTRLTVT.

V and J are TRBV10-3 and TRBJ1-4; TRBD1 agrees at 8 bases. This CDR3 spans 14 amino acids. V was pared by 6 bases and J by 7 bases, with 7 bases of the junction left unmatched. Germline CDR1 is ENHRY and CDR2 is SYGVKD. CDR3 sequence reads: CAIRGGGQAEKLFF. The DNA for the CDR3 is TGTGCCATCAGGGGCGGGGGACAGGCTGAAAAACTGTTTTTT.